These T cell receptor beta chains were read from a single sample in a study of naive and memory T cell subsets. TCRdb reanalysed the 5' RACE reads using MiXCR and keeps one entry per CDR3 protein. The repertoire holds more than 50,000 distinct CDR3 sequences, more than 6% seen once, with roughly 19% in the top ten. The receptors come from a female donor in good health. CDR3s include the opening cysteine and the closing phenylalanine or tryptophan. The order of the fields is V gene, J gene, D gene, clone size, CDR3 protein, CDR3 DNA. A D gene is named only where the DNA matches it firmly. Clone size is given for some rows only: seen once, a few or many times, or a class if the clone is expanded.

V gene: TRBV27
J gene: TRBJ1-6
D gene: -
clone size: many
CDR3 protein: CASSLRVRGDSPLHF
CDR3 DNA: TGTGCCAGCAGTTTGAGGGTCAGGGGCGATTCACCCCTCCACTTT

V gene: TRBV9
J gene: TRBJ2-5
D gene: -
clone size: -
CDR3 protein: CASSRQLQETQYF
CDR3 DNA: TGTGCCAGCAGCCGTCAACTCCAAGAGACCCAGTACTTC

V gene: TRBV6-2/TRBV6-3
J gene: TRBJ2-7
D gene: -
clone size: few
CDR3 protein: CASSRGPWREQYF
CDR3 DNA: TGTGCCAGCAGTCGCGGACCGTGGCGCGAGCAGTACTTC

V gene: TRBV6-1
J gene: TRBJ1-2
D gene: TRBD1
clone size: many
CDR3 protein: CASTKLADRVYGYTF
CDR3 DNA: TGTGCCAGCACTAAACTAGCAGACAGGGTCTATGGCTACACCTTC

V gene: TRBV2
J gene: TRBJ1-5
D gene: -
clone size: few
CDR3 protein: CASSADGDANQPQHF
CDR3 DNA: TGTGCCAGCAGTGCGGACGGAGATGCCAATCAGCCCCAGCATTTT

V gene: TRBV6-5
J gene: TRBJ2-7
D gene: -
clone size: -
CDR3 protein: CASTTQGTFYEQYF
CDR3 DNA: TGTGCCAGTACAACTCAGGGAACGTTCTACGAGCAGTACTTC

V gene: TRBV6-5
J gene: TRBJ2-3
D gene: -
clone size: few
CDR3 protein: CASSWAGSTDTQYF
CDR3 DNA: TGTGCCAGCAGTTGGGCGGGGAGCACAGATACGCAGTATTTT

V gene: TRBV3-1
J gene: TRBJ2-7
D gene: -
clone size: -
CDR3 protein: CASSQEGRGPGVYEQYF
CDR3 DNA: TGTGCCAGCAGCCAAGAGGGGCGGGGCCCGGGAGTCTACGAGCAGTACTTC

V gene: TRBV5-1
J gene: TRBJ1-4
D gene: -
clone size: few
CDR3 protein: CASSRTGPSDEKLFF
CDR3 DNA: TGCGCCAGCAGTCGTACAGGGCCGTCGGATGAAAAACTGTTTTTT

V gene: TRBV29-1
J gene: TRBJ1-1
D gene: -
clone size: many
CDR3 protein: CSVGQLNTEAFF
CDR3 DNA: TGCAGCGTTGGACAGCTGAACACTGAAGCTTTCTTT

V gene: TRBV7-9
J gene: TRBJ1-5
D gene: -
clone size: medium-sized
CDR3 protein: CASSLEGNNQPQHF
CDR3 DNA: TGTGCCAGCAGCTTAGAAGGGAACAATCAGCCCCAGCATTTT

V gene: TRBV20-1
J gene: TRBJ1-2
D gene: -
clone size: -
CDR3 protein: CSARKDYYGYTF
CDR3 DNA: TGCAGTGCTAGGAAAGATTACTATGGCTACACCTTC

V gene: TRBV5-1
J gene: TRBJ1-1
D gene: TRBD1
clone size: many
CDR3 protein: CASSPDRVTEAFF
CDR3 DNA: TGCGCCAGCAGTCCAGACAGGGTCACTGAAGCTTTCTTT

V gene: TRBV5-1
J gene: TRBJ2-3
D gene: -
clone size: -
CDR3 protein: CASSSQTTRDTQYF
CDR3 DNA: TGCGCCAGCAGCTCGCAGACCACACGGGATACGCAGTATTTT

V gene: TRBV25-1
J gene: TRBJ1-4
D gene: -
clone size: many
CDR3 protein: CASSEWGRFATNEKLFF
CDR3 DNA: TGTGCCAGCAGTGAATGGGGCAGGTTTGCAACTAATGAAAAACTGTTTTTT

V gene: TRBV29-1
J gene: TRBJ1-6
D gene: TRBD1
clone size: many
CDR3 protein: CSVVANRTGSGNSPLHF
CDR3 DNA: TGCAGCGTTGTAGCCAATCGGACAGGGTCCGGTAATTCACCCCTCCACTTT

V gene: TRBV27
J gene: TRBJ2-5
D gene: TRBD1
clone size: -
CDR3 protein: CASSPGQQETQYF
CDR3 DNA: TGTGCCAGCAGTCCGGGACAGCAAGAGACCCAGTACTTC

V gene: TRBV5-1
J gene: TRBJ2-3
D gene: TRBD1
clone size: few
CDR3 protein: CASSLEGNRGTDTQYF
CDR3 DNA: TGCGCCAGCAGCTTGGAAGGCAACAGGGGAACCGATACGCAGTATTTT

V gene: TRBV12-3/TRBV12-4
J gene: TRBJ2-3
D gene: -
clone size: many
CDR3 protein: CASRPTGAVDTQYF
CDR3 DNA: TGTGCCAGCAGACCTACGGGAGCGGTAGATACGCAGTATTTT

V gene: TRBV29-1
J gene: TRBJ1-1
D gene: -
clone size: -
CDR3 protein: CSVPTGNTEAFF
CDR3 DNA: TGCAGCGTCCCCACTGGGAACACTGAAGCTTTCTTT

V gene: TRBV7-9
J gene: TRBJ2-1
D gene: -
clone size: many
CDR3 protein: CASSPRTGQNEQFF
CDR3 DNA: TGTGCCAGCAGCCCACGCACAGGGCAAAATGAGCAGTTCTTC

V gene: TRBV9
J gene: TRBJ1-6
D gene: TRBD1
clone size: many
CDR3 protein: CASSAVGQGDSPLHF
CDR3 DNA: TGTGCCAGCAGCGCAGTGGGACAGGGAGATTCACCCCTCCACTTT

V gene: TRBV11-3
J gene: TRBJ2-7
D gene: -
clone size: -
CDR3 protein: CASSLVGGGAREQHF
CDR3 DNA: -

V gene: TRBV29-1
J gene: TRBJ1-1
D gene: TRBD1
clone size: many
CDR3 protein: CSVEGPWDRGYMNTEAFF
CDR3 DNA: TGCAGCGTTGAAGGCCCCTGGGACAGGGGTTATATGAACACTGAAGCTTTCTTT

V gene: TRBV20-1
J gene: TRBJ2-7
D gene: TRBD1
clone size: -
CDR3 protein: CSAPRRDSQLNYEQYF
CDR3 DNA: TGCAGTGCTCCTCGCCGGGACAGCCAACTAAACTACGAGCAGTACTTC

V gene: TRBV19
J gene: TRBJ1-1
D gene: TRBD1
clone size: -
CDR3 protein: CASSSYRGRTEAFF
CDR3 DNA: TGTGCCAGTAGTTCCTACAGGGGCCGTACTGAAGCTTTCTTT